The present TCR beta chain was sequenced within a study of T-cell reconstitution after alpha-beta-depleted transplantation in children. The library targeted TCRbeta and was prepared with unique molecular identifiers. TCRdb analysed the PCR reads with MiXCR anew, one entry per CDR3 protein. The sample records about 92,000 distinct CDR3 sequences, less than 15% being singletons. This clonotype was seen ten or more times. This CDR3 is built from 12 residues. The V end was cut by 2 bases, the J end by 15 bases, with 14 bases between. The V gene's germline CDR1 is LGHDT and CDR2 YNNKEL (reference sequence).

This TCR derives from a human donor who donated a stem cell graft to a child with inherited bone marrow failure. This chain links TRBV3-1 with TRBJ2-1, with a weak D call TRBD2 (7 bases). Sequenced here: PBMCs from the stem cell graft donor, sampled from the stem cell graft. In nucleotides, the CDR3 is TGTGCCAGCAGCCAAAACCAGCGGGACACGTTCTTC. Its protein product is CASSQNQRDTFF.